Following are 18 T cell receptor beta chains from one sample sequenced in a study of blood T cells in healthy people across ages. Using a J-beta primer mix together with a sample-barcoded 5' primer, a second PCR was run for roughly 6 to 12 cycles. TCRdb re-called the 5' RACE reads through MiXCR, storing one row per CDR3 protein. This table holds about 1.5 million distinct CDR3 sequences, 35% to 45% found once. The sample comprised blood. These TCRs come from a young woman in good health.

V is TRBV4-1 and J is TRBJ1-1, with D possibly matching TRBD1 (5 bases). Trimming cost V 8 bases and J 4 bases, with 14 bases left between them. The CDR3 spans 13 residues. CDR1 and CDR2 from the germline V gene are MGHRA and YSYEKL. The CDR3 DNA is TGCGCCAGCGGAGGAAGGGGAGGCACTGAAGCTTTCTTT. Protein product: CASGGRGGTEAFF.

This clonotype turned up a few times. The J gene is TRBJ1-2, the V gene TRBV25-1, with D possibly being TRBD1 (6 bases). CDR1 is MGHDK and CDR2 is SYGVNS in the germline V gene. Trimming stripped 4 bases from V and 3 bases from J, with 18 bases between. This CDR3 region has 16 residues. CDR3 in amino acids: CASSANREPDHYGYTF. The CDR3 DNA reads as TGTGCCAGCAGTGCGAACAGGGAACCAGATCACTATGGCTACACCTTC.

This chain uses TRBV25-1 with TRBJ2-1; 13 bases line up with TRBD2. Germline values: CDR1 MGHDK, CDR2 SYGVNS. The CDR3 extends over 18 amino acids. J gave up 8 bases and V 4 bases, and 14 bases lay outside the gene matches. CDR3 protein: CASSAKLAGGPMYHEQFF. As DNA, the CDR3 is TGTGCCAGCAGTGCCAAACTAGCGGGAGGGCCTATGTACCATGAGCAGTTCTTC.

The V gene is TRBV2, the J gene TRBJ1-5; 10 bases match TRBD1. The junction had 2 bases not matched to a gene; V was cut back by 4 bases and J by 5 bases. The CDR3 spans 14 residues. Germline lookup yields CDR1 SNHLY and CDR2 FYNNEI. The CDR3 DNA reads TGTGCCAGCAGTGGACAGGGGGCCTATCAGCCCCAGCATTTT. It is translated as CASSGQGAYQPQHF.

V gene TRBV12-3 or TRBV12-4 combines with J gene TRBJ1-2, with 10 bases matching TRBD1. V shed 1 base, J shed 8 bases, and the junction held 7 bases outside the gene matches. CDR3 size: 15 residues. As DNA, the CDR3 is TGTGCCAGCAGTTTAGTTGGGGACAGGGGCCTAGGCTACACCTTC. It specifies CASSLVGDRGLGYTF.

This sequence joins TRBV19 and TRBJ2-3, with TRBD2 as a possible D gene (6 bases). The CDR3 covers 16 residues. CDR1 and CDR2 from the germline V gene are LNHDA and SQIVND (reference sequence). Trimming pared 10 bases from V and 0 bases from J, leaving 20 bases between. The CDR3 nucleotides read TGTGCCACCCGAGGGGACTCCAAGACTAGCACAGATACGCAGTATTTT. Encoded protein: CATRGDSKTSTDTQYF.

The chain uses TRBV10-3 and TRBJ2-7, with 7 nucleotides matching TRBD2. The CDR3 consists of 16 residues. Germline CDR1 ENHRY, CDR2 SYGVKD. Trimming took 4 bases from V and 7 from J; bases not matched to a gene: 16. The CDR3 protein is CAISGSIGGSGNEQYF. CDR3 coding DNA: TGTGCCATCAGTGGGAGTATCGGCGGGAGTGGAAATGAGCAGTACTTC.

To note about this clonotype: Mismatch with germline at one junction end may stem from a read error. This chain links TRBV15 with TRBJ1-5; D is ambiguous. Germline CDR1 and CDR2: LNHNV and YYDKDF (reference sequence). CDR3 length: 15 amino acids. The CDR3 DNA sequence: TGTACCACCAGCAATGTCGGATTTAGCAACCAGCCCCAGCATTTT. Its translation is CTTSNVGFSNQPQHF.

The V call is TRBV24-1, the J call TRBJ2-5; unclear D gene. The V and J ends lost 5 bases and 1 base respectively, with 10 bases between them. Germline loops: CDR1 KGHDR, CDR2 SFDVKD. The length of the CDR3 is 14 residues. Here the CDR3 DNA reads TGTGCCACCAGTGGAACGGACGGCCAAGAGACCCAGTACTTC. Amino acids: CATSGTDGQETQYF.

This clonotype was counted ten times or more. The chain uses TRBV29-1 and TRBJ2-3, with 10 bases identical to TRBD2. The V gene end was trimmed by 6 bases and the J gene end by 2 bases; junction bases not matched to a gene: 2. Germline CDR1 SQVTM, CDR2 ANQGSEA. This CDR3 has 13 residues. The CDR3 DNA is TGCAGCGTGACTAGCGGGTTCACAGATACGCAGTATTTT. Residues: CSVTSGFTDTQYF.

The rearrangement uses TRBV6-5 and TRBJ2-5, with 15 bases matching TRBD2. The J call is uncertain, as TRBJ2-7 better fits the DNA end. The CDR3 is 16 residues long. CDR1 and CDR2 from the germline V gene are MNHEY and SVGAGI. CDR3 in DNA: TGTGCCAGCAGTACCCCGGGACTAGCGGGAGGATACGAGCAGTACTTC. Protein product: CASSTPGLAGGYEQYF.

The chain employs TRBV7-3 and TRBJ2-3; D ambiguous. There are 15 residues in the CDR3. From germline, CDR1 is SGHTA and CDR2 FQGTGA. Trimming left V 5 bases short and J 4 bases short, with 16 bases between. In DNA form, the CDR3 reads TGTGCCAGCAGCCCAAGGCAATACAAGGCAGATACGCAGTATTTT. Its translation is CASSPRQYKADTQYF.

The CDR3 loop is CAILAGGPNEQFF. In DNA, the CDR3 is TGTGCCATTCTAGCGGGAGGGCCAAATGAGCAGTTCTTC. The V call is TRBV10-3, the J call TRBJ2-1, with TRBD2 identical over 12 bases. V trimming: 9 bases; J trimming: 7 bases; junction bases outside the gene matches: 4. The CDR3 is 13 residues long. Germline lookup yields CDR1 ENHRY and CDR2 SYGVKD.

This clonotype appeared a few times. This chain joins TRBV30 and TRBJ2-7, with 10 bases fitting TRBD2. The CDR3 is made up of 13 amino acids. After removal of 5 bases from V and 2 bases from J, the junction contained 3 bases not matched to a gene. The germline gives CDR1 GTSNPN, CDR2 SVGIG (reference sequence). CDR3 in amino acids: CAWASGRAYEQYF. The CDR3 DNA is TGTGCCTGGGCGAGCGGGAGGGCCTACGAGCAGTACTTC. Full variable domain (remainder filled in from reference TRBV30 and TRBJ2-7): SQTIHQWPATLVQPVGSPLSLECTVEGTSNPNLYWYRQAAGRGLQLLFYSVGIGQISSEVPQNLSASRPQDRQFILSSKKLLLSDSGFYLCAWASGRAYEQYFGPGTRLTVT.

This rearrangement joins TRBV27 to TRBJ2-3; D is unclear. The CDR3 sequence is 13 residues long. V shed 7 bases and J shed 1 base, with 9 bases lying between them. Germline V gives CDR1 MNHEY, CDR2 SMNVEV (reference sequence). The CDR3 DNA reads TGTGCCAGCAAAATCGCAGGCACAGATACGCAGTATTTT. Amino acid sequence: CASKIAGTDTQYF.

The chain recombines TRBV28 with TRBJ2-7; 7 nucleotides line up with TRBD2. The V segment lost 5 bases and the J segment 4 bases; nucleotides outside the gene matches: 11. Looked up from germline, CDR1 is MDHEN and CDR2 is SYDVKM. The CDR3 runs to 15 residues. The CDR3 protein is CASSQSGLISYEQYF. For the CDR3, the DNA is TGTGCCAGCAGTCAATCGGGACTAATCAGTTACGAGCAGTACTTC.

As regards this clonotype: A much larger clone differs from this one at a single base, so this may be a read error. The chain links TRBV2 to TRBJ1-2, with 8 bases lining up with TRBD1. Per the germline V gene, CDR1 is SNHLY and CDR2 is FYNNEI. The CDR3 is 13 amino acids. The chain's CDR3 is CASSWTGNYDYTF. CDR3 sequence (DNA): TGTGCCAGCAGTTGGACAGGGAACTATGACTACACCTTC.

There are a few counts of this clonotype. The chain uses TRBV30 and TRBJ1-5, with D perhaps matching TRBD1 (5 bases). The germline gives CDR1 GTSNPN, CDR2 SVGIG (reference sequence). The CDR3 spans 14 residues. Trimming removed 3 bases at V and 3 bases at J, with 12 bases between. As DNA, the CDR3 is TGTGCCTGGAGCTCGAGGGGCCTCAATCAGCCCCAGCATTTT. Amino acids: CAWSSRGLNQPQHF.